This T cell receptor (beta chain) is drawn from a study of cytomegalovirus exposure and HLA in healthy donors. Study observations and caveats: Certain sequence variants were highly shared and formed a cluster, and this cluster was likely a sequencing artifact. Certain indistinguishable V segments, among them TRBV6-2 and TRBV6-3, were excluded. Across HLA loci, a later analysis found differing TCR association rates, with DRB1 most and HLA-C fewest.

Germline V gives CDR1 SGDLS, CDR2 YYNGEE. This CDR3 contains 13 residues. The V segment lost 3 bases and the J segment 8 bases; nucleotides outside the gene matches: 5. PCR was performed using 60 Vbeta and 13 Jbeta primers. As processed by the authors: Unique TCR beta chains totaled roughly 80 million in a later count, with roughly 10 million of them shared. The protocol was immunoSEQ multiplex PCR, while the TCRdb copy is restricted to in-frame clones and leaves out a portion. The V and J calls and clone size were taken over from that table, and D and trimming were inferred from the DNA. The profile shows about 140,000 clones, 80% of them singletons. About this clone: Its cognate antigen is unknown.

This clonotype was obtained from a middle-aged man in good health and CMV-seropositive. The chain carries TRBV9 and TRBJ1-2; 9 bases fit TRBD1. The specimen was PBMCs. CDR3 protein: CASSGGQGRGYTF. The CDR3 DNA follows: TGTGCCAGCAGCGGCGGACAGGGGAGAGGCTACACCTTC. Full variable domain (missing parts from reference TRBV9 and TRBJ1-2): DSGVTQTPKHLITATGQRVTLRCSPRSGDLSVYWYQQSLDQGLQFLIQYYNGEERAKGNILERFSAQQFPDLHSELNLSSLELGDSALYFCASSGGQGRGYTFGSGTRLTVV.